This T cell receptor (beta chain) came from a study of T-cell memory formation after mild COVID-19. Study-level information: Across donors, TCR clusters were largely donor specific.

This clonotype was detected only a few times. What it recognizes is unknown. The CDR3 sequence is 13 residues long. Germline-derived CDR1 and CDR2 are DFQATT and SNEGSKA (reference sequence). Trimming left V 3 bases short and J 3 bases short, with 11 bases between. Using its own MiXCR run on the 5' RACE reads, TCRdb lists one record per CDR3 protein. The sample carries about 130,000 distinct CDR3 sequences, about 16% recorded once. General study findings and limits: Mainly in CM and EM were contracting CD4+ clones; CD8+ were in EMRA. Day 15 to 85 contractors were CD4/CD8 balanced; later expanders leaned CD4+.

This receptor was taken from an adult woman who had mild COVID-19 (a few samples of this study predate the infection). Cell type and time point are not known. The sequencing sample was made of PBMCs or a T cell subset sorted from them (not recorded which). V and J are TRBV20-1 and TRBJ1-2; D gene ambiguous. CDR3 in DNA: TGCAGTGCTAGGAGGGATCTTGACTATGGCTACACCTTC. It is translated as CSARRDLDYGYTF.